The next 5 T cell receptor beta chains were all read from a single sample in a study of OX40 agonist ivuxolimab in advanced cancers. The library came from the immunoSEQ multiplex PCR assay. This immuneACCESS table, as held by TCRdb, lists in-frame sequences with V and J called but not all clones. Of the missing ones, under half trace to an unresolved V gene in checked studies; the others have no known cause. This sample gives about 69,000 clones in total; approximately 90% of them show up just once. 0.25% to 0.3% of the sample is held by the ten biggest clonotypes. The sample in question was CD4+ or CD8+ T cells sorted from blood, obtained in a trial of the OX40 agonist ivuxolimab. The receptors originated from an adult with an advanced solid tumor such as melanoma, head and neck, liver or kidney cancer.

The CDR3 region is CASRVVVTSGDSTDTQYF. CDR3 nucleotides: TGTGCCAGCAGGGTGGTAGTCACTAGCGGGGATAGCACAGATACGCAGTATTTT. The chain carries TRBV2 and TRBJ2-3; 10 nucleotides agree with TRBD2. CDR1 SNHLY and CDR2 FYNNEI come from the germline V gene. Germline trimming cut 6 bases from V and 0 bases from J; bases unmatched to any gene: 12. The CDR3 sequence is 18 residues long.

The chain couples TRBV7-3 to TRBJ2-3, with 8 bases lining up with TRBD2. The germline V gene has CDR1 SGHTA and CDR2 FQGTGA. The CDR3 sequence is 16 residues long. J was trimmed by 4 bases and V by 2 bases; bases with no gene match: 8. The CDR3 coding sequence is TGTGCCAGCAGCTTATCCGGGACTAGGGGAGCAGATACGCAGTATTTT. It is translated as CASSLSGTRGADTQYF.

This clone showed up just a few times. The rearrangement uses TRBV19 and TRBJ1-2, with TRBD1 as a possible D gene (5 bases). Germline V CDR1 and CDR2: LNHDA, SQIVND (reference sequence). V was pared by 3 bases and J by 6 bases, with 5 bases between. CDR3 length: 11 residues. The CDR3 DNA reads TGTGCCAGTAGTATGGGGGATGGCTACACCTTC. Translation: CASSMGDGYTF.

The J gene is TRBJ2-1, the V gene TRBV11-2, with 14 nucleotides matching TRBD2. CDR1 SGHAT and CDR2 FQNNGV come from the germline V gene. The CDR3 has 18 amino acids. V dropped 5 bases and J dropped 2; count of bases not matched to a gene: 8. The CDR3 sequence is CASSQGLAGEFTYNEQFF. CDR3 sequence (DNA): TGTGCCAGCAGCCAGGGACTAGCGGGAGAATTTACCTACAATGAGCAGTTCTTC.

The chain combines TRBV29-1 with TRBJ2-1; 11 positions agree with TRBD2. The germline V gene has CDR1 SQVTM and CDR2 ANQGSEA. This CDR3 comprises 17 residues. V lost 1 base and J lost 0; bases outside the gene matches: 5. CDR3 sequence reads: CSVEGRSGRGSYNEQFF. The CDR3 DNA reads as TGCAGCGTTGAAGGCCGTAGCGGGAGGGGCTCCTACAATGAGCAGTTCTTC.